This T cell receptor (beta chain) was retrieved from a study of regulatory and conventional T cells in RAG deficiency. The germline V gene has CDR1 LGHNA and CDR2 YNFKEQ. J lost 4 bases, V lost 4 bases, and 14 bases had no gene match. The CDR3 is 18 residues long. Genomic DNA came from blood regulatory T cells gated CD4+ CD25-high CD127-low. This clone was detected once. Libraries were prepared by immunoSEQ multiplex PCR; TCRdb keeps only in-frame clonotypes and omits some of them. The table records under 30,000 clones, 75% to 95% of them present only once. These data were likewise used in another study, on regulatory T cells. That paper adds: The primer mix had 52 TRBV and 13 TRBJ primers.

What was sequenced was Tregs sorted from blood. The TCR comes from a human donor in good health. The chain is built from TRBV4-2 and TRBJ2-1, with 9 bases that match TRBD2. The CDR3 is CASSPSPIAGVPYNEQFF. DNA of the CDR3: TGTGCCAGCAGCCCCAGCCCCATAGCGGGGGTACCATACAATGAGCAGTTCTTC.